The next 7 T cell receptor beta chains were all read from a single sample in a study of regulatory T cells in long-lasting Graves disease (dated by TCRdb to about 2021). Library preparation used multiplex PCR. Sequencing instrument: Illumina HiSeq 4000. To build TCR beta libraries, CDR3 regions were amplified by Arm-PCR using iRepertoire HTBI primers. TCRdb reran the public reads through fastp at Q25 and MiXCR, keeping productive beta chains. Here each entry gathers all rows of one CDR3 protein and keeps the most common genes and DNA. This sample is represented by 350,000 to 500,000 distinct CDR3 sequences; roughly 23% of them were singletons. Of the sample, 13% to 15% is held by the ten largest clones. Read against the paper, the sample's time point label means: persistent/refractory GD, antithyroid drugs over 5 years with positive TRAb. For both TCR sequencing and RNA sequencing, RNA was extracted from PBMCs using TRIzol.

Sequencing was performed on peripheral blood mononuclear cells (PBMCs), taken when the disease was refractory, from a patient treated with antithyroid drugs. The receptors originated from a female donor with Graves disease.

CDR3 DNA: TGTGCCAGCAGTGGCTATGGCGGGATATCTAGCACAGATACGCAGTATTTT. This translates into CASSGYGGISSTDTQYF. The chain recombines TRBV2 with TRBJ2-3, with D possibly being TRBD2 (6 bases). This CDR3 spans 17 amino acids. V gave up 4 bases and J gave up 0 bases, with 17 bases separating them. CDR1 is SNHLY, CDR2 FYNNEI, per germline.

The chain is built from TRBV3-1 and TRBJ1-2; weak D call: TRBD1 (5 bases). With 3 bases removed from V and 0 bases from J, the gap between germline ends came to 20 bases. There are 18 residues in the CDR3. The germline V gene encodes CDR1 LGHDT and CDR2 YNNKEL (reference sequence). Here the CDR3 DNA reads TGTGCCAGCAGCCATCAACTTGGAGGGGCAAGACCTAACTATGGCTACACCTTC. This encodes CASSHQLGGARPNYGYTF.

The V call is TRBV13, the J call TRBJ2-1; 9 nucleotides match TRBD2. The germline gives CDR1 PRHDT, CDR2 FYEKMQ (reference sequence). The V and J ends lost 0 bases and 4 bases, in that order; junction bases with no gene match: 4. This CDR3 is 16 amino acids long. The CDR3 nucleotides read TGTGCCAGCAGCTTAGGTGGTAGCGGGAGTTACAATGAGCAGTTCTTC. This gives the protein CASSLGGSGSYNEQFF.

A few counts support this clonotype. The V gene is TRBV19, the J gene TRBJ1-1; tentatively, D is TRBD1 (6 bases). The CDR3 is 15 amino acids. The V end was cut by 6 bases, the J end by 0 bases, with 14 bases between. In germline, CDR1 is LNHDA, CDR2 SQIVND (reference sequence). The CDR3 sequence: CASRHGQRMNTEAFF. The CDR3 coding sequence is TGTGCCAGTAGACACGGACAGCGGATGAACACTGAAGCTTTCTTT. The full variable domain, completed using reference TRBV19 and TRBJ1-1, is DGGITQSPKYLFRKEGQNVTLSCEQNLNHDAMYWYRQDPGQGLRLIYYSQIVNDFQKGDIAEGYSVSREKKESFPLTVTSAQKNPTAFYLCASRHGQRMNTEAFFGQGTRLTVV.

This clonotype was picked up a small number of times. V usage is TRBV20-1 and J usage is TRBJ2-7, with D maybe TRBD2 (6 bases). The CDR3 has 11 residues. Germline CDR1 is DFQATT and CDR2 is SNEGSKA (reference sequence). V was pared by 6 bases and J by 6 bases, with 12 bases between. The CDR3 DNA reads as TGCAGTGCCCGGGGGTCCCGCGAGCAGTACTTC. Its translation: CSARGSREQYF.

This clonotype was found a few times. This chain connects TRBV20-1 to TRBJ1-6; unclear D gene. Germline V gives CDR1 DFQATT, CDR2 SNEGSKA (reference sequence). V lost 0 bases and J lost 4, with 16 bases in between. This CDR3 has 17 residues. The CDR3 nucleotides read TGCAGTGCTAGAGATCCGACCGAACAGATATATAATTCACCCCTCCACTTT. As protein: CSARDPTEQIYNSPLHF.

The chain employs TRBV19 and TRBJ2-2; D not certain. CDR3 length: 14 amino acids. CDR1 is LNHDA, CDR2 SQIVND, per germline (reference sequence). With 3 bases removed from V and 6 bases from J, the gap between germline ends came to 11 bases. CDR3 in DNA: TGTGCCAGTAGTATTTTGACACGGCCCGGGGAGCTGTTTTTT. As protein: CASSILTRPGELFF.